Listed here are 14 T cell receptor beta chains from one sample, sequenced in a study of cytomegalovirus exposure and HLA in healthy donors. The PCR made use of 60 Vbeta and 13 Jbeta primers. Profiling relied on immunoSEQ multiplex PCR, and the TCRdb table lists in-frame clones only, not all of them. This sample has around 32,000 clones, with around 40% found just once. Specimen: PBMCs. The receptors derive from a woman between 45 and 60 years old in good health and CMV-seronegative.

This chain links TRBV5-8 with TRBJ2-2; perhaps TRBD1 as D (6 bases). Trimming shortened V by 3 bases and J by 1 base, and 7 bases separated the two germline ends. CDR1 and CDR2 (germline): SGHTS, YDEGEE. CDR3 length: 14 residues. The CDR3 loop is CASSSGQNTGELFF. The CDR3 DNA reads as TGTGCCAGCAGCTCGGGACAGAACACCGGGGAGCTGTTTTTT.

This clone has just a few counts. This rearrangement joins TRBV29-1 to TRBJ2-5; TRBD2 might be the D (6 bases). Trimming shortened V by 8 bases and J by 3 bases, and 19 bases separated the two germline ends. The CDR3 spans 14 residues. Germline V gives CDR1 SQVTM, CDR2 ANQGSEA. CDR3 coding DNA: TGCAGCCTTCCGAGGACCCGGGGGAAAGAGACCCAGTACTTC. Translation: CSLPRTRGKETQYF.

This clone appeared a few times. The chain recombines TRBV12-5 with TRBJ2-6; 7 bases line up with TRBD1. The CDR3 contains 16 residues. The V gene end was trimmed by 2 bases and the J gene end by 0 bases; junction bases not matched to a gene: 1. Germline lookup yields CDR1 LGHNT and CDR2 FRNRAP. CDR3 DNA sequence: TGTGCTAGTGGTTTGTCAGGGGGCTCTGGGGCCAACGTCCTGACTTTC. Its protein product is CASGLSGGSGANVLTF.

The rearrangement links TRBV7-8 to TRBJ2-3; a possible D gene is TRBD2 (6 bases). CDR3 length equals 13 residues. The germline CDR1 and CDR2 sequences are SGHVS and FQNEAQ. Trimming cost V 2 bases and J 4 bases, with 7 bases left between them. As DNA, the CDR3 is TGTGCCAGCAGCTTACCGGGGGCAGATACGCAGTATTTT. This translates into CASSLPGADTQYF. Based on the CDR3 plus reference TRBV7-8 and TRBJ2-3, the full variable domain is GAGVSQSPRYKVAKRGQDVALRCDPISGHVSLFWYQQALGQGPEFLTYFQNEAQLDKSGLPSDRFFAERPEGSVSTLKIQRTQQEDSAVYLCASSLPGADTQYFGPGTRLTVL.

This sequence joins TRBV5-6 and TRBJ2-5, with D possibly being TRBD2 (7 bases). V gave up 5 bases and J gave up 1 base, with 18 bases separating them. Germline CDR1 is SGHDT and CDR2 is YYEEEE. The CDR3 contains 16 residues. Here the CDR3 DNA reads TGTGCCAGCAGTCCAGGAGGGGGGGCCCTCCAAGAGACCCAGTACTTC. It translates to CASSPGGGALQETQYF.

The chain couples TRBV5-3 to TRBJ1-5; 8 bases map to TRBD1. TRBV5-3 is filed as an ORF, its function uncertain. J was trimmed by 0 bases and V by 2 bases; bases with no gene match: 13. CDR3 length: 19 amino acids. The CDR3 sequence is CARSFIKRTGYYSNQPQHF. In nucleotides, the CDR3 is TGTGCCAGAAGCTTTATTAAGCGGACAGGGTATTATAGCAATCAGCCCCAGCATTTT.

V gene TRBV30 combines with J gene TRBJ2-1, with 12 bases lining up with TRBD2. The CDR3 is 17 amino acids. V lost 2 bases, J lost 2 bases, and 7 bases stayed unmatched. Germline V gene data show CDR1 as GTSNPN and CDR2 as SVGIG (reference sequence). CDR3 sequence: CAWSLLAGGLTYNEQFF. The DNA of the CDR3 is TGTGCCTGGAGTCTCCTAGCGGGAGGGCTCACCTACAATGAGCAGTTCTTC.

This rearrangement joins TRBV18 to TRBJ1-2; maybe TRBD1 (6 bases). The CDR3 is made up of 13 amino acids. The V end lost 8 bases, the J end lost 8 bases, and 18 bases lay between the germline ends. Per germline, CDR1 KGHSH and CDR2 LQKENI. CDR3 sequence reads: CASLGQKMIGYTF. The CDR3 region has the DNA TGTGCCAGCCTAGGACAGAAAATGATAGGCTACACCTTC.

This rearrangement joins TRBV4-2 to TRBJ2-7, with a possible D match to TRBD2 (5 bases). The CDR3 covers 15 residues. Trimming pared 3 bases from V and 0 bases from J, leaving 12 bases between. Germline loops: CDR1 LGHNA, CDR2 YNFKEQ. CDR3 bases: TGTGCCAGCAGCCAGGGTTTTGGGAGCTCCTACGAGCAGTACTTC. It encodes CASSQGFGSSYEQYF.

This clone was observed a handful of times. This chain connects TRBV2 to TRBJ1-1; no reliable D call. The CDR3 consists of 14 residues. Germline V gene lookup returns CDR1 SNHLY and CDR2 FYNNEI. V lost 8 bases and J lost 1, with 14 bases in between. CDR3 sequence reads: CASESQAPNTEAFF. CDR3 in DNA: TGTGCCAGCGAGTCCCAGGCCCCGAACACTGAAGCTTTCTTT.

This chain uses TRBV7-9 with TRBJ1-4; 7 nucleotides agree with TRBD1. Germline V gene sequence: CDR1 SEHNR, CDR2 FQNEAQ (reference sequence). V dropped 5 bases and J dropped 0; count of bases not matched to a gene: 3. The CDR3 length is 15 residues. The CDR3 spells CASSRDSPTNEKLFF. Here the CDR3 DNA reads TGTGCCAGCAGCCGGGACAGCCCAACTAATGAAAAACTGTTTTTT.

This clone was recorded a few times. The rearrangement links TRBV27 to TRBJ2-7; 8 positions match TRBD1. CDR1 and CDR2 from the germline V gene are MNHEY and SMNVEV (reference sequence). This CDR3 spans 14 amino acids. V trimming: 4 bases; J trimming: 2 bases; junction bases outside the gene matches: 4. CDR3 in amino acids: CASSSRQGPYEQYF. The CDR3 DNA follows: TGTGCCAGCAGTTCCCGACAGGGGCCCTACGAGCAGTACTTC.

The CDR3 protein is CASSKERDQDNEQFF. As DNA, the CDR3 is TGTGCCAGCAGCAAGGAGCGGGATCAGGACAATGAGCAGTTCTTC. The J gene is TRBJ2-1, the V gene TRBV4-2, with 7 positions matching TRBD2. This CDR3 has 15 residues. Germline CDR1 reads LGHNA; CDR2 reads YNFKEQ. V dropped 5 bases and J dropped 5; count of bases not matched to a gene: 9.

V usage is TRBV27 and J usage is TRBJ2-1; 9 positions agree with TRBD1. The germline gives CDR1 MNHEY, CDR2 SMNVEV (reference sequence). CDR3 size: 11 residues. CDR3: CGTGVRHEQFF. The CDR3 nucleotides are TGTGGGACAGGGGTTCGGCATGAGCAGTTCTTC.